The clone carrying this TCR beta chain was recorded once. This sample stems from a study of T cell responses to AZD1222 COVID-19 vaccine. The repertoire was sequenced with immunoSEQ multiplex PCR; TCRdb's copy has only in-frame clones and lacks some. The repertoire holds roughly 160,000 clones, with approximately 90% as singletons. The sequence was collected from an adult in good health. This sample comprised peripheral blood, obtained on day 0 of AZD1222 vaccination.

CDR3 nucleotides: TGCAGTGCTAGTTCGGGGGGGGCATCTACGCAGTATTTT. This gives the protein CSASSGGASTQYF. The chain is built from TRBV20-1 and TRBJ2-3, with 8 positions matching TRBD2. Trimming cost V 3 bases and J 8 bases; bases outside gene matches: 7. The CDR3 is made up of 13 amino acids. Germline V gene sequence: CDR1 DFQATT, CDR2 SNEGSKA (reference sequence).